What follows describes a single T cell receptor beta chain. These data come from a study of blood T cell repertoires in COVID-19. Whole-study context: Whether acute or convalescent, the COVID-19 samples came from the United States, Italy and Spain. The cDNA or gDNA used as material had been derived from T cells, B-cell-depleted T cells, or PBMCs.

Original processing methods: The authors estimated nucleated cell counts from reference gene primer amplification. Sequencing was performed with immunoSEQ multiplex PCR; in TCRdb, only in-frame clones are kept and a portion is missing. V, J and clone size derive from that table, while D and trimming were established from the DNA sequence. The table has about 150,000 clones, over 90% seen once. CDR3 length: 14 amino acids. V trimming: 6 bases; J trimming: 5 bases; junction bases outside the gene matches: 9. From germline, CDR1 is ENHRY and CDR2 SYGVKD. This receptor was taken from a middle-aged man with acute or convalescent COVID-19. Sequencing was performed on peripheral blood. The chain employs TRBV10-3 and TRBJ2-5; TRBD2 matches 7 bases. The CDR3 reads CAISRGEGGETQYF. Here the CDR3 DNA reads TGTGCCATCAGCCGAGGGGAGGGAGGGGAGACCCAGTACTTC.